The 28 T cell receptor beta chains below were found in one sample sequenced in a study of blood T cell repertoires in COVID-19. Using immunoSEQ multiplex PCR, the repertoire was profiled, and TCRdb retains in-frame clones only, with some absent. Altogether over 80,000 clones are present, 79% being singletons, with the ten largest covering roughly 18%. The specimen sequenced was peripheral blood. These receptors were taken from a woman older than 75 with active or convalescent COVID-19.

The genes are TRBV10-3 and TRBJ2-2, with TRBD1 identical over 7 bases. V lost 0 bases to trimming and J lost 6 bases; unmatched junction nucleotides: 1. CDR1 and CDR2 (germline): ENHRY, SYGVKD. The CDR3 sequence is 14 residues long. In DNA form, the CDR3 reads TGTGCCATCAGTGAGTCCGACAGGGCCGGGGAGCTGTTTTTT. This gives the protein CAISESDRAGELFF.

CDR3 region: CASSLLPGVIGEQYF. The CDR3 region has the DNA TGTGCCAGCAGCTTATTACCGGGGGTGATTGGGGAGCAGTACTTC. This chain uses TRBV7-9 with TRBJ2-7; weak D call: TRBD2 (6 bases). V gave up 2 bases and J gave up 7 bases, with 18 bases separating them. Germline V CDR1 and CDR2: SEHNR, FQNEAQ (reference sequence). The CDR3 contains 15 residues. The full variable domain, rest sourced from reference TRBV7-9 and TRBJ2-7, is DTGVSQNPRHKITKRGQNVTFRCDPISEHNRLYWYRQTLGQGPEFLTYFQNEAQLEKSRLLSDRFSAERPKGSFSTLEIQRTEQGDSAMYLCASSLLPGVIGEQYFGPGTRLTVT.

The chain joins TRBV4-3 to TRBJ2-2; TRBD2 agrees at 7 bases. The length of the CDR3 is 15 residues. Germline CDR1 and CDR2: LGHNA and YSLEER. V shed 1 base, J shed 4 bases, and the junction held 3 bases outside the gene matches. CDR3 amino acids: CASSQAAGVTGELFF. CDR3 in DNA: TGCGCCAGCAGCCAAGCGGCGGGAGTCACCGGGGAGCTGTTTTTT.

This clone was observed once. This chain joins TRBV7-9 and TRBJ2-2; the match to TRBD1 covers 7 bases. CDR1 is SEHNR, CDR2 FQNEAQ, per germline (reference sequence). V trimming: 10 bases; J trimming: 1 base; junction bases outside the gene matches: 6. This CDR3 spans 14 amino acids. CDR3 sequence (DNA): TGTGCCAAAGGGGGCCCACTGAACACCGGGGAGCTGTTTTTT. Translation gives CAKGGPLNTGELFF. Full variable domain (rest looked up from reference TRBV7-9 and TRBJ2-2): DTGVSQNPRHKITKRGQNVTFRCDPISEHNRLYWYRQTLGQGPEFLTYFQNEAQLEKSRLLSDRFSAERPKGSFSTLEIQRTEQGDSAMYLCAKGGPLNTGELFFGEGSRLTVL.

V usage is TRBV5-1 and J usage is TRBJ2-1; 10 bases match TRBD2. CDR1 and CDR2 (germline): SGHRS, YFSETQ. V lost 0 bases, J lost 4 bases, and 16 bases stayed unmatched. The CDR3 loop spans 20 amino acids. The CDR3 loop is CASSLVGGSSGSSGYNEQFF. DNA for the CDR3: TGCGCCAGCAGCTTGGTAGGAGGGTCTAGCGGGAGTTCTGGGTACAATGAGCAGTTCTTC.

The chain combines TRBV5-1 with TRBJ1-1, with unresolved D. This CDR3 has 12 amino acids. V lost 5 bases and J 1 base, leaving 6 bases between the germline ends. Germline assignment: CDR1 SGHRS and CDR2 YFSETQ. CDR3: CASREPNTEAFF. CDR3 sequence (DNA): TGCGCCAGCAGGGAGCCGAACACTGAAGCTTTCTTT.

The rearrangement uses TRBV4-1 and TRBJ2-5, with 7 positions matching TRBD1. Looked up from germline, CDR1 is MGHRA and CDR2 is YSYEKL. This CDR3 has 16 amino acids. The ends lost 3 bases at V and 5 bases at J; junction bases unmatched: 12. The CDR3 bases are TGCGCCAGCAGCCAGGGTGACAGGGATCTTAGGGAGACCCAGTACTTC. Translation gives CASSQGDRDLRETQYF.

This rearrangement joins TRBV2 to TRBJ1-1; D not certain. Per germline, CDR1 SNHLY and CDR2 FYNNEI. This CDR3 has 14 amino acids. V lost 9 bases to trimming and J lost 2 bases, with 16 bases between them. The CDR3 coding sequence is TGTGCCAGTGATCTAGGAAACCAAAACACTGAAGCTTTCTTT. Translating it yields CASDLGNQNTEAFF.

This rearrangement joins TRBV15 to TRBJ2-5, with 7 bases that match TRBD1. The CDR3 length is 15 residues. The V and J ends lost 6 bases and 2 bases, in that order; junction bases with no gene match: 9. Per the germline V gene, CDR1 is LNHNV and CDR2 is YYDKDF (reference sequence). The CDR3 DNA is TGTGCCACCAGTCGTTATTGGGACAGACAAGAGACCCAGTACTTC. Translating gives CATSRYWDRQETQYF.

This chain links TRBV7-9 with TRBJ2-5; D perhaps matches TRBD2 (6 bases). This CDR3 contains 13 residues. The V end lost 2 bases, the J end lost 8 bases, and 12 bases lay between the germline ends. The V gene's germline CDR1 is SEHNR and CDR2 FQNEAQ (reference sequence). The CDR3 DNA sequence: TGTGCCAGCAGCTTATCTTTGGGAGGAACCCAGTACTTC. Amino acid sequence: CASSLSLGGTQYF.

This clone was seen a few times. The rearrangement links TRBV28 to TRBJ1-5; 7 nucleotides line up with TRBD1. Germline assignment: CDR1 MDHEN and CDR2 SYDVKM. Unmatched junction bases numbered 5, after V lost 5 bases and J lost 4 bases. The CDR3 is 14 residues long. The CDR3 protein is CASSDRVKNQPQHF. CDR3 DNA: TGTGCCAGCAGTGACAGGGTGAAGAATCAGCCCCAGCATTTT.

The rearrangement joins TRBV27 to TRBJ2-3, with 8 bases identical to TRBD2. The CDR3 is 17 residues long. Germline CDR1 and CDR2: MNHEY and SMNVEV (reference sequence). J was trimmed by 1 base and V by 3 bases; bases with no gene match: 9. Here the CDR3 reads CASSFLTGAGGTDTQYF. The CDR3 DNA reads TGTGCCAGCAGTTTCCTCACGGGAGCGGGGGGCACAGATACGCAGTATTTT.

This clone was counted a single time. The chain combines TRBV4-3 with TRBJ2-1, with a tentative D call TRBD1 (5 bases). V lost 3 bases, J lost 8 bases, and 11 bases lay in between. Germline CDR1 LGHNA, CDR2 YSLEER. This CDR3 is 13 amino acids long. CDR3 amino acids: CASSHNAGHEQFF. CDR3 nucleotides: TGCGCCAGCAGCCACAACGCAGGGCATGAGCAGTTCTTC.

The rearrangement links TRBV5-6 to TRBJ1-5, with D maybe TRBD1 (6 bases). The CDR3 sequence is 15 residues long. V shed 0 bases and J shed 3 bases, with 10 bases lying between them. Germline values: CDR1 SGHDT, CDR2 YYEEEE. The CDR3 region is CASSLVGGYNQPQHF. The CDR3 DNA sequence: TGTGCCAGCAGCTTGGTAGGGGGATACAATCAGCCCCAGCATTTT.

This rearrangement joins TRBV5-1 to TRBJ2-5, with D possibly being TRBD2 (6 bases). CDR1 is SGHRS and CDR2 is YFSETQ in the germline V gene. The CDR3 extends over 14 amino acids. Trimming pared 4 bases from V and 2 bases from J, leaving 12 bases between. The CDR3 coding sequence is TGCGCCAGCAGCCCCGGGAGTACTCAAGAGACCCAGTACTTC. This gives the protein CASSPGSTQETQYF. Full variable domain (rest looked up from reference TRBV5-1 and TRBJ2-5): KAGVTQTPRYLIKTRGQQVTLSCSPISGHRSVSWYQQTPGQGLQFLFEYFSETQRNKGNFPGRFSGRQFSNSRSEMNVSTLELGDSALYLCASSPGSTQETQYFGPGTRLLVL.

The chain employs TRBV7-9 and TRBJ2-1; D possibly corresponds to TRBD1 (6 bases). Germline-derived CDR1 and CDR2 are SEHNR and FQNEAQ (reference sequence). The CDR3 spans 12 residues. V lost 1 base and J lost 14, with 12 bases in between. This chain's CDR3 is CASSLVRRDKFF. CDR3 nucleotide sequence: TGTGCCAGCAGCTTAGTTCGTAGGGACAAGTTCTTC.

The chain uses TRBV5-1 and TRBJ2-5, with D tentatively TRBD2 (6 bases). Germline CDR1 is SGHRS and CDR2 is YFSETQ. This CDR3 contains 16 residues. With 0 bases removed from V and 5 bases from J, the gap between germline ends came to 17 bases. The CDR3 region is CASSLDPGSGGETQYF. The CDR3 nucleotides are TGCGCCAGCAGCTTGGATCCCGGCAGCGGAGGGGAGACCCAGTACTTC.

The CDR3 nucleotides read TGTGCCAGCAGGGGGGGGGATGGCTACACCTTC. This encodes CASRGGDGYTF. V gene TRBV2 combines with J gene TRBJ1-2, with TRBD1 as a possible D gene (5 bases). V lost 6 bases and J lost 6, with 8 bases in between. The germline gives CDR1 SNHLY, CDR2 FYNNEI. The CDR3 loop spans 11 amino acids.

This sequence joins TRBV5-6 and TRBJ1-5, with D possibly matching TRBD1 (6 bases). Deletions cut 2 bases from V and 6 bases from J, with 12 bases between. Germline V gene data show CDR1 as SGHDT and CDR2 as YYEEEE. The CDR3 loop spans 14 amino acids. The CDR3 bases are TGTGCCAGCAGCTTCGCAGGGGTGGTTCAGCCCCAGCATTTT. Translation gives CASSFAGVVQPQHF. The complete variable domain, with remaining parts taken from reference TRBV5-6 and TRBJ1-5, reads DAGVTQSPTHLIKTRGQQVTLRCSPKSGHDTVSWYQQALGQGPQFIFQYYEEEERQRGNFPDRFSGHQFPNYSSELNVNALLLGDSALYLCASSFAGVVQPQHFGDGTRLSIL.

The V and J genes are TRBV27 and TRBJ2-6; D is unresolved. The germline gives CDR1 MNHEY, CDR2 SMNVEV (reference sequence). Trimming pared 8 bases from V and 2 bases from J, leaving 19 bases between. The CDR3 consists of 17 residues. This CDR3 reads CASSFLEPRTGANVLTF. CDR3 sequence (DNA): TGTGCCAGCTCTTTCTTGGAGCCAAGAACTGGGGCCAACGTCCTGACTTTC.

V usage is TRBV7-3 and J usage is TRBJ2-5; TRBD2 agrees at 7 bases. The J segment lost 4 bases and the V segment lost 5 bases, leaving 10 bases of the junction unmatched. CDR3 length: 15 residues. Germline V gene lookup returns CDR1 SGHTA and CDR2 FQGTGA. CDR3 sequence reads: CASSPSGGSGETQYF. The CDR3 DNA sequence: TGTGCCAGCAGCCCCTCGGGCGGGAGTGGAGAGACCCAGTACTTC.

The CDR3 loop is CASSVARSGANVLTF. CDR3 sequence (DNA): TGTGCCAGCAGCGTAGCGCGCTCTGGGGCCAACGTCCTGACTTTC. The V and J genes are TRBV9 and TRBJ2-6; D is unresolved. Germline V lookup: CDR1 SGDLS, CDR2 YYNGEE. The CDR3 has 15 residues. V gave up 0 bases and J gave up 0 bases, with 4 bases separating them.

The rearrangement uses TRBV5-1 and TRBJ2-5; 10 bases match TRBD1. Germline V gene lookup returns CDR1 SGHRS and CDR2 YFSETQ. Trimming cost V 4 bases and J 5 bases; bases outside gene matches: 8. There are 15 residues in the CDR3. For the CDR3, the DNA is TGCGCCAGCAGCCCACGACAGGGGGCGAAGGAGACCCAGTACTTC. Its protein product is CASSPRQGAKETQYF.

The rearrangement uses TRBV6-6 and TRBJ2-1; D might be TRBD2 (6 bases). The CDR3 length is 14 residues. The germline V gene encodes CDR1 MNHNY and CDR2 SVGAGI (reference sequence). Trimming took 6 bases from V and 3 from J, leaving 12 bases between them. In DNA, the CDR3 is TGTGCCAGCAGCATGGCTAGCGTCTACAATGAGCAGTTCTTC. This translates into CASSMASVYNEQFF.

This sequence joins TRBV6-1 and TRBJ2-3; possibly TRBD1 for D (5 bases). Germline CDR1 is MNHNS and CDR2 is SASEGT. With 3 bases removed from V and 3 bases from J, the gap between germline ends came to 7 bases. This CDR3 has 13 amino acids. The CDR3 is CASSDPGTDTQYF. CDR3 coding DNA: TGTGCCAGCAGTGACCCAGGGACAGATACGCAGTATTTT.

The chain couples TRBV5-1 to TRBJ2-3, with TRBD2 matching over 9 bases. Looked up from germline, CDR1 is SGHRS and CDR2 is YFSETQ. The CDR3 length is 14 residues. V dropped 4 bases and J dropped 6; count of bases not matched to a gene: 6. The CDR3 bases are TGCGCCAGCAGCATTAGCGGGAGCGCTGATACGCAGTATTTT. Translation gives CASSISGSADTQYF.

The chain is built from TRBV11-2 and TRBJ1-1; weak D call: TRBD1 (6 bases). Germline V CDR1 and CDR2: SGHAT, FQNNGV. Between the trimmed V and J ends, which lost 4 bases and 10 bases, there was a span of 16 bases. The CDR3 has 13 residues. The CDR3 DNA follows: TGTGCCAGCAGCTCTACCTTACAGGGAGCAGCTTTCTTT. Amino acids: CASSSTLQGAAFF.

V gene TRBV15 combines with J gene TRBJ2-1, with 12 positions matching TRBD2. There are 17 residues in the CDR3. Unmatched junction bases numbered 5, after V lost 2 bases and J lost 3 bases. From germline, CDR1 is LNHNV and CDR2 YYDKDF (reference sequence). CDR3 bases: TGTGCCACCAGCAGAACGATACTAGCGGGGGGCTACAATGAGCAGTTCTTC. Amino acid sequence: CATSRTILAGGYNEQFF.